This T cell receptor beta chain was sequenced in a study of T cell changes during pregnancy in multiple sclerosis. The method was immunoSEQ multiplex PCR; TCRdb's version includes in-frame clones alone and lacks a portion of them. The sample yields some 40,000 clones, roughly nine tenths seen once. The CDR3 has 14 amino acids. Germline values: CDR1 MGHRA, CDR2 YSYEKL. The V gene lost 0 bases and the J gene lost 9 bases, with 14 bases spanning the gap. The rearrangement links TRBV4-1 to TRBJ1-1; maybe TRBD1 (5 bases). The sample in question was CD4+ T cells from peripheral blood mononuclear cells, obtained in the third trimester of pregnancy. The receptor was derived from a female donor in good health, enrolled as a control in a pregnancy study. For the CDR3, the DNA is TGCGCCAGCAGCCAAGATTGGGCGGGGGAGAAAGCTTTCTTT. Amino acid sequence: CASSQDWAGEKAFF.